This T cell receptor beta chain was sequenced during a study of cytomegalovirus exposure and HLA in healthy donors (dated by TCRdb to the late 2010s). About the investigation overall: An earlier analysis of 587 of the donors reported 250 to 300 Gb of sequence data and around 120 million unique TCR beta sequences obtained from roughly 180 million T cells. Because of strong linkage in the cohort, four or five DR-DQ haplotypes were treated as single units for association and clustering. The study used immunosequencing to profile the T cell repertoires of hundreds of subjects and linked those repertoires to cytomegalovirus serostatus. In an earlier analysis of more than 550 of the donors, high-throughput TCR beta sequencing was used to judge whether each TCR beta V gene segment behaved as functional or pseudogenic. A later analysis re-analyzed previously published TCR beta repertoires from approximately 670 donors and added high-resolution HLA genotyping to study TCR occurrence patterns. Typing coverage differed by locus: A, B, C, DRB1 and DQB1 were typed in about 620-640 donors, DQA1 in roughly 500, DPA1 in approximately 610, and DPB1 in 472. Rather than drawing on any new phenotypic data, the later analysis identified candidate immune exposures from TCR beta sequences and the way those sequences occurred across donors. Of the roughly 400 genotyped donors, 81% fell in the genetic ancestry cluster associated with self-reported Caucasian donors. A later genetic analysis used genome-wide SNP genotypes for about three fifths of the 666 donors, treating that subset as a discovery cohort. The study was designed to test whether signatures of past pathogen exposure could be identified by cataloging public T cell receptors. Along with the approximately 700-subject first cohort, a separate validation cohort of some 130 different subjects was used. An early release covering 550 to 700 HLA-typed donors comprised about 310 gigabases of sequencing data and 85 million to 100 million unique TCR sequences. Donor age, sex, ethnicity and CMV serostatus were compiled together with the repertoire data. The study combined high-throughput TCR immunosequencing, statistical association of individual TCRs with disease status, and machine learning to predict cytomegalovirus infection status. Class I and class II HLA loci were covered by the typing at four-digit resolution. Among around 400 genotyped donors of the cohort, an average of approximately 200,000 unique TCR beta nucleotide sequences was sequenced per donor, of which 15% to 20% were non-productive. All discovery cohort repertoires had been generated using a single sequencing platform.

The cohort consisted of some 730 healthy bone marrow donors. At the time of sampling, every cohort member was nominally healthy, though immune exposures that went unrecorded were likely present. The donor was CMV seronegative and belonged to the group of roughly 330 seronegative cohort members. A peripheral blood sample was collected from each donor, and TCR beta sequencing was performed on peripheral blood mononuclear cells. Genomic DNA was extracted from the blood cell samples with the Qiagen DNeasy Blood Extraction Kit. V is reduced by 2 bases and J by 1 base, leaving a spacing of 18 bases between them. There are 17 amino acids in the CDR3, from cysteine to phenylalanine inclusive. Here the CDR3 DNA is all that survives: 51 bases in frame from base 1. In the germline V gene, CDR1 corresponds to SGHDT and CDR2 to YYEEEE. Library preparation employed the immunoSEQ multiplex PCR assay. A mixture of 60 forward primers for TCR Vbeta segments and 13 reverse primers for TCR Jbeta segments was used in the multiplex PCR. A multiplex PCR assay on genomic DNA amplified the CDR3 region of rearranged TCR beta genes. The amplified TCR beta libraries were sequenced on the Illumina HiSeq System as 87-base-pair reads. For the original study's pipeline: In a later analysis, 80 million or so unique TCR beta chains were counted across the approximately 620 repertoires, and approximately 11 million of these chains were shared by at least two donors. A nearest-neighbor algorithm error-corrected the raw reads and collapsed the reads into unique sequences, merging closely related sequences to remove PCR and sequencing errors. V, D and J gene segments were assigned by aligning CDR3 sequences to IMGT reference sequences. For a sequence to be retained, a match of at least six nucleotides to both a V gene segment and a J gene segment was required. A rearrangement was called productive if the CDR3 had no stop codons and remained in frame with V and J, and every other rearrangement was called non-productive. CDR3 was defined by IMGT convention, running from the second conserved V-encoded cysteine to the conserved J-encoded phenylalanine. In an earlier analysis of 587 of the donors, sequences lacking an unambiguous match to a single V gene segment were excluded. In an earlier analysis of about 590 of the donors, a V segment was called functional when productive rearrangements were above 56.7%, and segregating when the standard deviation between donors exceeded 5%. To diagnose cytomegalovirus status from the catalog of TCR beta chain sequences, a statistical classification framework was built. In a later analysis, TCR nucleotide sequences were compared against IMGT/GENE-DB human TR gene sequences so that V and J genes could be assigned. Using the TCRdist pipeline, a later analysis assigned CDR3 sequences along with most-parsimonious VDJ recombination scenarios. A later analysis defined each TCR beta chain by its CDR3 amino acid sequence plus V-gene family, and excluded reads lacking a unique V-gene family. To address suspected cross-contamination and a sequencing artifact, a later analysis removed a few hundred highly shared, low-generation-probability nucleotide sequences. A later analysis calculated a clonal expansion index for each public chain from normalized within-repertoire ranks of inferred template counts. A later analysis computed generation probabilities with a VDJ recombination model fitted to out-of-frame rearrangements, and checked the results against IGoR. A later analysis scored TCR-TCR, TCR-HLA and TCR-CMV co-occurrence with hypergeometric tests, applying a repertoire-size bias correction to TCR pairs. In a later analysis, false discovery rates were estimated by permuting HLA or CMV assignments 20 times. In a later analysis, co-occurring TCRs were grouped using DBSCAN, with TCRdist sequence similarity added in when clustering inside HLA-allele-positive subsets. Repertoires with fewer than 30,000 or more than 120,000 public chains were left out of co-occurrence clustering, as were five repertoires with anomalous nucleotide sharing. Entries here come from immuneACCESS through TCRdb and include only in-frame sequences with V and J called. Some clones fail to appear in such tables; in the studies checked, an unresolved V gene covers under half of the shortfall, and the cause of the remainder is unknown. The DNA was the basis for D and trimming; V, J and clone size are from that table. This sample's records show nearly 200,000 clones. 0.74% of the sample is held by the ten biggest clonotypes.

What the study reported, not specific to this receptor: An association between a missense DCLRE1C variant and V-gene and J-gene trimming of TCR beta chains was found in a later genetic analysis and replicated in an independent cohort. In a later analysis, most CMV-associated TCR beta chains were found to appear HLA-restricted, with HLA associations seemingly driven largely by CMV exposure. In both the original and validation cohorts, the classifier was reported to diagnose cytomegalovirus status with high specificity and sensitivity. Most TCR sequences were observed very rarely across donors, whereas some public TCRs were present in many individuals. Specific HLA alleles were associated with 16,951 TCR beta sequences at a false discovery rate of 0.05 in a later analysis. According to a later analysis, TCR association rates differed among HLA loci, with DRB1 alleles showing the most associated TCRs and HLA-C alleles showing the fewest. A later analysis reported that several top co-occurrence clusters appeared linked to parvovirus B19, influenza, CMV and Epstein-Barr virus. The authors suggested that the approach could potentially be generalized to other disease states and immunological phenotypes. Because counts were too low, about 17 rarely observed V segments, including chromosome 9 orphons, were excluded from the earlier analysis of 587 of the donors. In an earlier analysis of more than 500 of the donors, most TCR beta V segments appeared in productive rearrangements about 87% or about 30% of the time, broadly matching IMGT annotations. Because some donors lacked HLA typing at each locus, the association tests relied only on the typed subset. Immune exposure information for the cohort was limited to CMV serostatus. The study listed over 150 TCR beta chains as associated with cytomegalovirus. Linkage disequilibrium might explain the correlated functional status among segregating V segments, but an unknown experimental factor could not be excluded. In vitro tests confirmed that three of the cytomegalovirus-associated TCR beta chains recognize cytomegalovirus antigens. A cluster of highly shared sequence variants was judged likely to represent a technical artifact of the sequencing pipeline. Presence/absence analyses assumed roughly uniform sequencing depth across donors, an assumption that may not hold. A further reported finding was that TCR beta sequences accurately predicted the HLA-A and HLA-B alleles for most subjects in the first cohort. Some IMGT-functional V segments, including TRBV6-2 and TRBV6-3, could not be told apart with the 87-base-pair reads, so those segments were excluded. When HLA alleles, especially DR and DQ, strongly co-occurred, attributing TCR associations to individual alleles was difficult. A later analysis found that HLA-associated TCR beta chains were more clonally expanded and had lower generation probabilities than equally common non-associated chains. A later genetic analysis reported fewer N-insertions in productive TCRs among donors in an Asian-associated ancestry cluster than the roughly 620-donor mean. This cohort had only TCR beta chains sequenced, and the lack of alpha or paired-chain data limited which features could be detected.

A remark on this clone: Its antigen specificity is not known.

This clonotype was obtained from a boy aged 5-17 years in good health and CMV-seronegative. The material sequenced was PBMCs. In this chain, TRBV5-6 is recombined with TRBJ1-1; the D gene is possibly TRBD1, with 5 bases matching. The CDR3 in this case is CASSFFIGAAPNTEAFF. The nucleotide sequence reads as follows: TGTGCCAGCAGCTTTTTCATTGGGGCCGCCCCGAACACTGAAGCTTTCTTT.